This T cell receptor beta chain was captured in a study of early T cells in non-severe SARS-CoV-2 infection. The CDR3 loop spans 13 amino acids. Trimming took off 3 bases at V and 2 bases at J, with 7 bases between the two ends. Germline assignment: CDR1 SGHAT and CDR2 FQNNGV. Unique molecular identifiers (one per individual cDNA molecule) were attached. One entry per CDR3 protein results from TCRdb running MiXCR on the 5' RACE reads. The sample lists 100,000 to 120,000 distinct CDR3 sequences, roughly 12% occurring once. The source is an adult who was a healthcare worker with PCR-confirmed SARS-CoV-2 infection or an uninfected control (not recorded which). The chain links TRBV11-2 to TRBJ1-2; no clear D. This specimen consisted of whole blood, obtained at baseline. DNA of the CDR3: TGTGCCAGCAGCTTTGGTACCAACTATGGCTACACCTTC. It is translated as CASSFGTNYGYTF.